Each of the 10 T cell receptor beta chains below was sequenced from the same sample in a study of blood T cell repertoires in COVID-19 (TCRdb year 2020). Receptor amplification or capture employed the immunoSEQ multiplex PCR assay. The table was pulled from immuneACCESS by TCRdb, which kept in-frame rearrangements only. Such tables lose some clones; where checked, under half of the loss comes from unresolved V genes, and the rest has no known cause. For this sample there are about 210,000 clones; 80% to 85% appear just once. The biggest ten clones account for around 10% of the sample. The sample taken for sequencing was PBMCs or T cells enriched from blood (not recorded which). These receptors all come from a woman in her 50s with acute COVID-19.

The rearrangement joins TRBV19 to TRBJ1-3, with D perhaps matching TRBD1 (5 bases). The CDR3 contains 14 residues. The ends were cut back, 3 bases at V and 4 bases at J, with 10 bases in the middle. CDR1 is LNHDA, CDR2 SQIVND, per germline (reference sequence). CDR3 DNA: TGTGCCAGTAGTATGAACAGGAGAGGAAACACCATATATTTT. Protein: CASSMNRRGNTIYF.

This chain uses TRBV5-6 with TRBJ2-6; TRBD1 matches at 10 bases. This CDR3 comprises 17 residues. Germline V gene lookup returns CDR1 SGHDT and CDR2 YYEEEE. The junction had 4 bases not matched to a gene; V was cut back by 4 bases and J by 0 bases. CDR3 residues: CASSLGQGSSGANVLTF. The CDR3 nucleotides are TGTGCCAGCAGCCTGGGACAGGGGAGCTCTGGGGCCAACGTCCTGACTTTC.

The chain has TRBV3-1 (or the pseudogene TRBV3-2) and TRBJ2-7, with D possibly being TRBD2 (6 bases). V lost 8 bases and J 5 bases, leaving 22 bases between the germline ends. The CDR3 sequence is 15 residues long. Germline V gives CDR1 LGHDT, CDR2 YNNKEL (reference sequence). As DNA, the CDR3 is TGTGCCAGCGGTAAAATTAGCGGCTACGCTCACGAGCAGTACTTC. Amino acids: CASGKISGYAHEQYF.

The gene calls are TRBV28 and TRBJ2-5; D is possibly TRBD2 (6 bases). Trimming left V 5 bases short and J 9 bases short, with 16 bases between. The V gene's germline CDR1 is MDHEN and CDR2 SYDVKM. This CDR3 contains 13 residues. The CDR3 coding sequence is TGTGCCAGCAGTGCGGGGTCCTCTTTGGCCCAGTACTTC. Its translation is CASSAGSSLAQYF.

The gene calls are TRBV28 and TRBJ1-1; 8 bases fit TRBD1. CDR1 is MDHEN and CDR2 is SYDVKM in the germline V gene. The V and J ends lost 2 bases and 1 base, in that order; junction bases with no gene match: 0. CDR3 length: 14 amino acids. CDR3 sequence: CASSLTGGNTEAFF. The CDR3 DNA reads TGTGCCAGCAGTTTAACAGGGGGGAACACTGAAGCTTTCTTT.

The J gene is TRBJ2-3, the V gene TRBV11-2; 7 bases map to TRBD2. The V and J ends lost 0 bases and 2 bases, in that order; junction bases with no gene match: 17. This CDR3 comprises 20 residues. The germline gives CDR1 SGHAT, CDR2 FQNNGV. CDR3 DNA sequence: TGTGCCAGCAGCTTAGACGTAGCGGGTTGGCCGACTAAAAACACAGATACGCAGTATTTT. Amino acids: CASSLDVAGWPTKNTDTQYF. The whole variable domain, filled in from reference TRBV11-2 and TRBJ2-3, reads EAGVAQSPRYKIIEKRQSVAFWCNPISGHATLYWYQQILGQGPKLLIQFQNNGVVDDSQLPKDRFSAERLKGVDSTLKIQPAKLEDSAVYLCASSLDVAGWPTKNTDTQYFGPGTRLTVL.

V gene TRBV19 combines with J gene TRBJ1-5; D gene ambiguous. The CDR3 runs to 13 residues. The germline V and J ends were trimmed by 1 base and 7 bases, with 8 bases remaining between them. Germline CDR1 reads LNHDA; CDR2 reads SQIVND (reference sequence). The DNA of the CDR3 is TGTGCCAGTAGTATAGGTGGGGAGCAGCCCCAGCATTTT. Translated, it gives CASSIGGEQPQHF.

The V and J genes are TRBV11-2 and TRBJ2-3, with a possible D match to TRBD1 (7 bases). Germline V gives CDR1 SGHAT, CDR2 FQNNGV. This CDR3 has 15 amino acids. V was trimmed by 5 bases and J by 4 bases, leaving 16 bases between them. Here the CDR3 reads CASSPAGGGPDTQYF. For the CDR3, the DNA is TGTGCCAGCAGCCCTGCAGGGGGAGGCCCAGATACGCAGTATTTT.

This rearrangement joins TRBV18 to TRBJ1-3; D unresolved. CDR3 length: 16 residues. Trimming stripped 3 bases from V and 4 bases from J, with 16 bases between. Germline assignment: CDR1 KGHSH and CDR2 LQKENI. CDR3 nucleotides: TGTGCCAGCTCACCCGTCGACTCGATGTCGGGAAACACCATATATTTT. It yields the protein CASSPVDSMSGNTIYF.

The V gene is TRBV7-6, the J gene TRBJ2-2, with 12 positions matching TRBD2. Germline CDR1 and CDR2: SGHVS and FNYEAQ. The CDR3 has 17 amino acids. Unmatched junction bases numbered 9, after V lost 6 bases and J lost 4 bases. CDR3 nucleotides: TGTGCCAGCAGAAAACTAGCGGGAGGCGGGAGCACCGGGGAGCTGTTTTTT. Amino acids: CASRKLAGGGSTGELFF.